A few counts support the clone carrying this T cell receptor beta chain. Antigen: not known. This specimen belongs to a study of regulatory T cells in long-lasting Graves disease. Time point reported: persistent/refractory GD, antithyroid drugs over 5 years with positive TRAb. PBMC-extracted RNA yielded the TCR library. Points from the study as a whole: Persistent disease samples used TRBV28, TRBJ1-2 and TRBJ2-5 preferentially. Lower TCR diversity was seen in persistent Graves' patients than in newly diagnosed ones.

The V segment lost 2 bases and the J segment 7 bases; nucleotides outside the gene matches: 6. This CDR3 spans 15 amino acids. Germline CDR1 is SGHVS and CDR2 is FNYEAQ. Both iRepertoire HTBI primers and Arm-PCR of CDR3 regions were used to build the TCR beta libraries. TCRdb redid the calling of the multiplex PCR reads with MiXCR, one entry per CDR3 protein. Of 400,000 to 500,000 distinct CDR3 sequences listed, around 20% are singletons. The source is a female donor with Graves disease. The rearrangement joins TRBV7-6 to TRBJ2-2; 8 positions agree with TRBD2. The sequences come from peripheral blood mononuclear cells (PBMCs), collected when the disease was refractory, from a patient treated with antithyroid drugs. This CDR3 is CASSLPGGPDGELFF. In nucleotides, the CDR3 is TGTGCCAGCAGCTTACCGGGAGGGCCCGACGGGGAGCTGTTTTTT.